Shown below are 14 T cell receptor beta chains from a single sample sequenced in a study of T cells in Graves' hyperthyroidism and ophthalmopathy. TCR beta CDR3 regions were amplified from RNA. The TCR CDR3 was amplified in a first-round RT-PCR using the HTBI primer set. From the multiplex PCR reads, TCRdb called clonotypes with MiXCR, one entry per CDR3 protein. The sample consists of 400,000 or so distinct CDR3 sequences, about 14% of them appearing once. Sequenced material: blood. These receptors came from a middle-aged man with Graves' ophthalmopathy.

This clonotype was observed a few times. This chain links TRBV20-1 with TRBJ1-4; no clear D. This CDR3 spans 15 amino acids. The V end was cut by 0 bases, the J end by 5 bases, with 13 bases between. Germline CDR1 DFQATT, CDR2 SNEGSKA (reference sequence). The CDR3 region is CSARDIGRRNEKLFF. The DNA for the CDR3 is TGCAGTGCTAGAGATATAGGGAGAAGGAATGAAAAACTGTTTTTT.

This clonotype occurred many times. The V call is TRBV28, the J call TRBJ2-4; TRBD1 agrees at 9 bases. Germline V gives CDR1 MDHEN, CDR2 SYDVKM. V shed 5 bases and J 9 bases; nucleotides not matched to a gene: 14. The CDR3 contains 16 residues. In DNA, the CDR3 is TGTGCCAGCAGTCCGTACAGGGGGCGCGGGTTGGGCATTCAGTACTTC. The encoded protein is CASSPYRGRGLGIQYF.

In its sample, this clonotype was seen once. CDR3 region: CATSDRVISGYTF. The DNA for the CDR3 is TGTGCCACCTCCGACAGGGTAATATCTGGCTACACCTTC. This chain joins TRBV24-1 and TRBJ1-2; TRBD1 matches 7 bases. This CDR3 contains 13 residues. The germline V gene has CDR1 KGHDR and CDR2 SFDVKD. V lost 9 bases to trimming and J lost 7 bases; unmatched junction nucleotides: 10.

In its sample, this clonotype was seen many times. The chain combines TRBV20-1 with TRBJ2-1; 7 bases are a match to TRBD2. Germline CDR1 reads DFQATT; CDR2 reads SNEGSKA (reference sequence). V gave up 5 bases and J gave up 7 bases; unmatched junction bases: 11. The CDR3 spans 14 residues. The CDR3 region has the DNA TGCAGTGCTGGATGGGGAGGGCCGGGAAATGAGCAGTTCTTC. This codes for CSAGWGGPGNEQFF.

This clonotype was seen at least ten times. This chain joins TRBV7-9 and TRBJ2-7; maybe TRBD2 (5 bases). Trimming left V 5 bases short and J 3 bases short, with 14 bases between. Germline CDR1 SEHNR, CDR2 FQNEAQ (reference sequence). This CDR3 is 14 amino acids long. This chain's CDR3 is CASSPLSADYEQYF. The CDR3 DNA is TGTGCCAGCAGCCCCCTCTCAGCGGACTACGAGCAGTACTTC.

In its sample, this clonotype was seen many times. The DNA of the CDR3 is TGTGCCACCAGTGACCCCTCGACAGGGTCTTTCCACAATGAGCAGTTCTTC. Its translation is CATSDPSTGSFHNEQFF. V and J are TRBV24-1 and TRBJ2-1; the match to TRBD1 covers 7 bases. This CDR3 is 17 amino acids long. The germline V gene has CDR1 KGHDR and CDR2 SFDVKD. The trim removed 4 bases at V and 5 bases at J, leaving 13 bases unmatched.

This clonotype was seen at least ten times. The chain employs TRBV5-4 and TRBJ2-1; TRBD2 might be the D (5 bases). The germline V gene encodes CDR1 SGHNT and CDR2 YYREEE (reference sequence). The CDR3 covers 14 residues. The ends were cut back, 2 bases at V and 4 bases at J, with 10 bases in the middle. CDR3 DNA sequence: TGTGCCAGCAGCTTAAGTGGGGAGTACAATGAGCAGTTCTTC. Its translation is CASSLSGEYNEQFF.

This clonotype was picked up many times. CDR3 region: CASSTPTSGPYEQYF. The DNA for the CDR3 is TGTGCCAGCAGCACGCCGACTAGCGGACCCTACGAGCAGTACTTC. This rearrangement joins TRBV5-4 to TRBJ2-7; 9 nucleotides align to TRBD2. Germline lookup yields CDR1 SGHNT and CDR2 YYREEE (reference sequence). The trim removed 4 bases at V and 2 bases at J, leaving 7 bases unmatched. This CDR3 has 15 residues.

This clonotype has ten or more counts. The chain uses TRBV7-8 and TRBJ2-1, with 10 nucleotides matching TRBD1. Per germline, CDR1 SGHVS and CDR2 FQNEAQ. The length of the CDR3 is 15 residues. Losses at the gene ends were 6 bases for V and 6 bases for J; bases not matched to a gene: 8. The CDR3 nucleotides read TGTGCCAGCAGACCAGGAGGACAGGGGGGCAATGAGCAGTTCTTC. Protein sequence: CASRPGGQGGNEQFF.

This clonotype was picked up a small number of times. This chain links TRBV6-1 with TRBJ1-2, with D tentatively TRBD1 (5 bases). The CDR3 totals 11 residues. Germline CDR1 is MNHNS and CDR2 is SASEGT. With 7 bases removed from V and 5 bases from J, the gap between germline ends came to 8 bases. The CDR3 here is CASTEGYGYTF. For the CDR3, the DNA is TGTGCCAGCACCGAGGGGTATGGCTACACCTTC.

In this sample, this clonotype turned up a few times. The chain combines TRBV5-4 with TRBJ2-4, with D possibly being TRBD2 (5 bases). The CDR3 covers 16 residues. With 4 bases removed from V and 0 bases from J, the gap between germline ends came to 14 bases. Germline V gene data show CDR1 as SGHNT and CDR2 as YYREEE (reference sequence). The CDR3 coding sequence is TGTGCCAGCAGCCGAAGACTCGGACTAGCCAAAAACATTCAGTACTTC. It yields the protein CASSRRLGLAKNIQYF.

The genes are TRBV19 and TRBJ1-6; D call uncertain. V dropped 4 bases and J dropped 4 bases, with 14 bases sitting between them. Germline values: CDR1 LNHDA, CDR2 SQIVND (reference sequence). The CDR3 totals 16 residues. CDR3 bases: TGTGCCAGTAGTAACCAGTGGACCGATTATAATTCACCCCTCCACTTT. Translating gives CASSNQWTDYNSPLHF.

V gene TRBV13 combines with J gene TRBJ2-2; D may match TRBD1 or TRBD2 (8 bases each). V shed 10 bases and J shed 1 base, with 19 bases lying between them. The CDR3 contains 16 residues. The germline CDR1 and CDR2 sequences are PRHDT and FYEKMQ (reference sequence). The chain's CDR3 is CATTTGGTGNTGELFF. The DNA for the CDR3 is TGTGCCACCACGACGGGGGGGACAGGGAACACCGGGGAGCTGTTTTTT.

This clonotype turned up a few times. The rearrangement uses TRBV12-3 or TRBV12-4 and TRBJ2-3; 10 nucleotides align to TRBD2. CDR3 length: 15 amino acids. Trimming cost V 5 bases and J 14 bases; bases outside gene matches: 16. CDR3 sequence: CASSPGGAGGPYLYF. The CDR3 nucleotides are TGTGCCAGCAGTCCTGGGGGAGCGGGAGGGCCTTACCTGTATTTT.